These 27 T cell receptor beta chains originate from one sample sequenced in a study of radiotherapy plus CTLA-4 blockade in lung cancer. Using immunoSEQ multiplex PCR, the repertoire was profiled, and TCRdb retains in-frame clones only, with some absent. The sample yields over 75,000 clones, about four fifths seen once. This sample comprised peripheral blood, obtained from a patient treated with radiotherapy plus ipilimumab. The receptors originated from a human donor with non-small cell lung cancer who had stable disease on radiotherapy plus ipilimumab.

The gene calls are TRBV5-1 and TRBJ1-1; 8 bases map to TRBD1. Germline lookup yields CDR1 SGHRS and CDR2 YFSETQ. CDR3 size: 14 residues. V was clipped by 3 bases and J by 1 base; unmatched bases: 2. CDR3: CASSSGTGNTEAFF. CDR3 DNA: TGCGCCAGCAGCTCCGGGACAGGGAACACTGAAGCTTTCTTT. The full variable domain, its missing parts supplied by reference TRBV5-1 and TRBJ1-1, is KAGVTQTPRYLIKTRGQQVTLSCSPISGHRSVSWYQQTPGQGLQFLFEYFSETQRNKGNFPGRFSGRQFSNSRSEMNVSTLELGDSALYLCASSSGTGNTEAFFGQGTRLTVV.

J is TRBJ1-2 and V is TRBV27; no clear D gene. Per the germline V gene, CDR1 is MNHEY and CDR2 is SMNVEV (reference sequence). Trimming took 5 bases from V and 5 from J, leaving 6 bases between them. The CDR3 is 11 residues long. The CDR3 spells CASSRGYGYTF. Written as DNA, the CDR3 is TGTGCCAGCAGTCGCGGTTATGGCTACACCTTC.

The CDR3 reads CASSLRTRGTDTQYF. The CDR3 bases are TGTGCCAGCAGCTTGAGGACCAGGGGGACAGATACGCAGTATTTT. The chain is built from TRBV5-4 and TRBJ2-3; 7 bases fit TRBD1. CDR3 length equals 15 residues. Germline V lookup: CDR1 SGHNT, CDR2 YYREEE (reference sequence). The trim removed 1 base at V and 3 bases at J, leaving 5 bases unmatched.

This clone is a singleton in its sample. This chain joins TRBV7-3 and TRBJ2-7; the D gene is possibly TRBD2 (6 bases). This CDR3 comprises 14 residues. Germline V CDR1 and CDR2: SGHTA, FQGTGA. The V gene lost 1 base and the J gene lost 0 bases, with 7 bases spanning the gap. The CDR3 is CASSLMGGSYEQYF. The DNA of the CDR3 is TGTGCCAGCAGCTTAATGGGGGGCTCCTACGAGCAGTACTTC.

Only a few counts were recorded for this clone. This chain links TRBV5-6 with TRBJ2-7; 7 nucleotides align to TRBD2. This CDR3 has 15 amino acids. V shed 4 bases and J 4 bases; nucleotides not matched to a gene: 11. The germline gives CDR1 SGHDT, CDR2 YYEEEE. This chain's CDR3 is CASSQWSLAEYEQYF. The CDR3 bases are TGTGCCAGCAGCCAATGGTCCCTAGCGGAATACGAGCAGTACTTC.

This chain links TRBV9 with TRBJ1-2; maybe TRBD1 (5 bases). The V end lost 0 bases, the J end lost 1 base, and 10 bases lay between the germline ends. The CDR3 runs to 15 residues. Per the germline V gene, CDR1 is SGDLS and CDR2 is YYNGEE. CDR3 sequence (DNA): TGTGCCAGCAGCGTAGGGAAGGGGCGTAACTATGGCTACACCTTC. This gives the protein CASSVGKGRNYGYTF.

This CDR3 is CASSPLKSLSYNEQFF. The CDR3 DNA follows: TGTGCCAGCTCACCACTTAAGAGCCTCTCCTACAATGAGCAGTTCTTC. This sequence joins TRBV18 and TRBJ2-1, with no clear D. Germline loops: CDR1 KGHSH, CDR2 LQKENI. The ends were cut back, 1 base at V and 0 bases at J, with 10 bases in the middle. The CDR3 totals 16 residues.

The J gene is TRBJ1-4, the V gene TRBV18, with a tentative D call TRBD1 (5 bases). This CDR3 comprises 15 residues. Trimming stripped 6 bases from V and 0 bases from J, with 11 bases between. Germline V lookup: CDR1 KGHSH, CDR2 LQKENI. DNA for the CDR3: TGTGCCAGCTCGCCGCAGGGAGCAACTAATGAAAAACTGTTTTTT. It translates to CASSPQGATNEKLFF.

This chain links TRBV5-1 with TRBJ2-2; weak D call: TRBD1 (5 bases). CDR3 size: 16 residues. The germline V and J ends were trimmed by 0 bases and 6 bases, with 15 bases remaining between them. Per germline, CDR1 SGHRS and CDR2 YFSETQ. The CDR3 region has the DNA TGCGCCAGCAGCTTGGCAGCTCACAGGTCCTCCGGGGAGCTGTTTTTT. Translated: CASSLAAHRSSGELFF.

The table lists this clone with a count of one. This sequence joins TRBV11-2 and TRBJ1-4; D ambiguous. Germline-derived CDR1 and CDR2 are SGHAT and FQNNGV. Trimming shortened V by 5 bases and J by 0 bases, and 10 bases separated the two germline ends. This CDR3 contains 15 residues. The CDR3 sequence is CASSLTLSTNEKLFF. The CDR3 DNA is TGTGCCAGCAGCCTGACACTTTCAACTAATGAAAAACTGTTTTTT. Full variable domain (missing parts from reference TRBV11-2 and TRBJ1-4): EAGVAQSPRYKIIEKRQSVAFWCNPISGHATLYWYQQILGQGPKLLIQFQNNGVVDDSQLPKDRFSAERLKGVDSTLKIQPAKLEDSAVYLCASSLTLSTNEKLFFGSGTQLSVL.

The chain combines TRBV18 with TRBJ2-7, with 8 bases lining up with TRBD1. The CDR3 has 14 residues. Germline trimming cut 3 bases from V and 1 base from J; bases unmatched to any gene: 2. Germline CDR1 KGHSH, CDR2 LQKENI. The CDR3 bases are TGTGCCAGCTCACCGGACAGGGCATCCTACGAGCAGTACTTC. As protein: CASSPDRASYEQYF.

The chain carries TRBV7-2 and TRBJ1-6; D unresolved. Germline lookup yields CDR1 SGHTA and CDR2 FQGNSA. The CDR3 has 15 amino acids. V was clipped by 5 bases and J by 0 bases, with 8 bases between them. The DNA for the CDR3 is TGTGCCAGCAGCCCAACGGTCTCCTATAATTCACCCCTCCACTTT. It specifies CASSPTVSYNSPLHF.

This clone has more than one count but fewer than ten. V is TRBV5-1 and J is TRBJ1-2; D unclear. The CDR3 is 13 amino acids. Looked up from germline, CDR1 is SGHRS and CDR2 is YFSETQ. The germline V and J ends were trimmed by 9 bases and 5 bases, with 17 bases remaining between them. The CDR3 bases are TGCGCCACCAGTATCGATTTAAAATATGGCTACACCTTC. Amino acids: CATSIDLKYGYTF.

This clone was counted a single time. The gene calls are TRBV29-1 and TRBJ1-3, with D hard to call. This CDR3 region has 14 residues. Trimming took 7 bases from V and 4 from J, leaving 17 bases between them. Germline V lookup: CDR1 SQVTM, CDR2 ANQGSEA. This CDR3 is CSANGGEGGNTIYF. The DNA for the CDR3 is TGCAGCGCAAATGGAGGCGAAGGAGGAAACACCATATATTTT.

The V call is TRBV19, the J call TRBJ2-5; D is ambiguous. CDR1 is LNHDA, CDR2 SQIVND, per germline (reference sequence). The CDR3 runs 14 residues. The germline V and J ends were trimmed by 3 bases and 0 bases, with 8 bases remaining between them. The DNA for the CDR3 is TGTGCCAGTAGTATCCGTCCGTACCAAGAGACCCAGTACTTC. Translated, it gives CASSIRPYQETQYF.

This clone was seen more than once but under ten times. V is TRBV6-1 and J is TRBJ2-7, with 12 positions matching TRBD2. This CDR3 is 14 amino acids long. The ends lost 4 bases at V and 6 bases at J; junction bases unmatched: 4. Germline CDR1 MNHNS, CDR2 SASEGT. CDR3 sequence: CASSASGRASEQYF. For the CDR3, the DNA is TGTGCCAGCAGTGCTAGCGGGAGGGCCTCCGAGCAGTACTTC.

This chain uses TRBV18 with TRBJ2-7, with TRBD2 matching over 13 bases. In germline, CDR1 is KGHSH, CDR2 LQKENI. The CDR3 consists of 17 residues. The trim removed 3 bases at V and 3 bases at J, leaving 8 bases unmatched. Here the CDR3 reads CASSPRGTSGARYEQYF. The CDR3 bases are TGTGCCAGCTCACCGAGAGGGACTAGCGGGGCACGCTACGAGCAGTACTTC.

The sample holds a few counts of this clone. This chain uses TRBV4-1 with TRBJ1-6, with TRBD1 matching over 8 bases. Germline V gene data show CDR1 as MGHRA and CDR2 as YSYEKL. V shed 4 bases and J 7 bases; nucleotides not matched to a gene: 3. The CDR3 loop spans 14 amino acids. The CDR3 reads CASSRTGGNSPLHF. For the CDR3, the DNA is TGCGCCAGCAGCCGCACAGGGGGAAATTCACCCCTCCACTTT.

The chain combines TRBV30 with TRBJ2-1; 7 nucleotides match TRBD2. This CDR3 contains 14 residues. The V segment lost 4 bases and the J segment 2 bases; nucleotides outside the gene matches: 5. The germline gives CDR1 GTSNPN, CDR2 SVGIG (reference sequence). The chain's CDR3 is CAWMKAGTYNEQFF. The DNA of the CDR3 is TGTGCCTGGATGAAAGCGGGGACCTACAATGAGCAGTTCTTC.

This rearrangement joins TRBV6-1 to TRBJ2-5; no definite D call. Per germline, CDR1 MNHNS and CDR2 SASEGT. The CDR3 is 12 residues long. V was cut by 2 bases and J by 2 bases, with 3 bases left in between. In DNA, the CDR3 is TGTGCCAGCAGTGAATGGCAAGAGACCCAGTACTTC. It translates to CASSEWQETQYF.

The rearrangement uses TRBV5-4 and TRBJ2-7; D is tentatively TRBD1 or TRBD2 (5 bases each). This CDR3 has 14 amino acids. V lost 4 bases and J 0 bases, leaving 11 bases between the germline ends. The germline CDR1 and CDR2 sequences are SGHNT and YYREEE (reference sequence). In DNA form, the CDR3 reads TGTGCCAGCAGCCTGCCGGGACCCTCCTACGAGCAGTACTTC. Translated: CASSLPGPSYEQYF.

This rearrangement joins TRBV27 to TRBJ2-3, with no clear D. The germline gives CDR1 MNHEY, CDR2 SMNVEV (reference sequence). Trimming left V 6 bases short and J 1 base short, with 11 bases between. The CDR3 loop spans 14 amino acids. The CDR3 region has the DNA TGTGCCAGCAGCGAGCTTGGCGGCACAGATACGCAGTATTTT. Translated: CASSELGGTDTQYF.

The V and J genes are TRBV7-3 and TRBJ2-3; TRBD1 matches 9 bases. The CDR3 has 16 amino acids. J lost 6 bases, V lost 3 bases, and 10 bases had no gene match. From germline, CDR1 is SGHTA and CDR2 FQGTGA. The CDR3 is CASSFTGGGLADTQYF. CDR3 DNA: TGTGCCAGCAGCTTTACAGGGGGCGGGTTGGCTGATACGCAGTATTTT.

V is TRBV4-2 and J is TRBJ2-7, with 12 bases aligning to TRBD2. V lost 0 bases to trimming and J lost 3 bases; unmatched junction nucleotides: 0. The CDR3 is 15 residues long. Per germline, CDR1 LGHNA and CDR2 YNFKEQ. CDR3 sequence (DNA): TGTGCCAGCAGCCAAGAACTAGCGGGGGGCTACGAGCAGTACTTC. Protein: CASSQELAGGYEQYF.

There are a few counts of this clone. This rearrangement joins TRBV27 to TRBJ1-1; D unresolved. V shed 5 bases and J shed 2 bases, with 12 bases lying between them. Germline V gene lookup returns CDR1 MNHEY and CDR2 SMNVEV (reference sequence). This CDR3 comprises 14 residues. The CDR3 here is CASSRRRENTEAFF. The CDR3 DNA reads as TGTGCCAGCAGTCGTAGGCGGGAAAACACTGAAGCTTTCTTT.

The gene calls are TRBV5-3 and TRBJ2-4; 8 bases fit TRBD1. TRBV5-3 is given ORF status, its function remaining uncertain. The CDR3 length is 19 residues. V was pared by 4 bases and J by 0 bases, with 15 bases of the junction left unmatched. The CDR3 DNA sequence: TGTGCCAGAAGCCAAAACCGGGACAGGCCTATTCTAGCCAAAAACATTCAGTACTTC. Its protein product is CARSQNRDRPILAKNIQYF.

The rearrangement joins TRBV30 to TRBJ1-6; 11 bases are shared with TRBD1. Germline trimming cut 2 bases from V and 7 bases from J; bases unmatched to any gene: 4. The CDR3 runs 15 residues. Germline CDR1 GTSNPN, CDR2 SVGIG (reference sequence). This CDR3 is CAWSSGQGANSPLHF. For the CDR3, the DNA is TGTGCCTGGAGTAGTGGACAGGGGGCAAATTCACCCCTCCACTTT.